The present entry profiles one T cell receptor beta chain with its context. What this receptor recognizes is not known. Per-base qualities were not stored, and no clone one base away is much larger. The receptor library was made with 5' RACE. Data came from an Illumina HiSeq 2500. The second PCR ran for about 6 to 11 cycles and used a J-beta primer mix along with a sample-barcoded 5' primer. Each TCR beta cDNA molecule received a unique molecular identifier from a template-switch 5' adaptor carrying 12 random nucleotides. At least 2.5 million CDR3-containing paired-end reads were obtained from each sample. The Mint cDNA synthesis kit, primed by a TRBC-specific oligonucleotide, was used to synthesize first-strand cDNA from all RNA. All cDNA was treated with uracil-DNA glycosylase and then went through a first 18-cycle PCR with the universal primers M1SS and BC2_uni_R. The original pipeline was this. For normalization, 1 million high-quality reads were randomly selected from each sample, with every read carrying a distinct molecular identifier. Reads sharing molecular identifiers were discarded rather than binned into consensus sequences. CDR3 identification, clonotype clustering and error correction used MiTCR with a Q25 quality threshold and the strictest error-elimination algorithm. A nonparametric unseen species model using Euler transformation provided a lower-bound estimate of total TCR beta diversity. The public reads were quality trimmed at Q25 with fastp and then assembled into clones with MiXCR by TCRdb, keeping productive beta chains. Rows merge per CDR3 protein into single entries with the most common DNA and genes. V and J calls and clone size were set by TCRdb, not the authors. The sample table contains hundreds of thousands of distinct CDR3 sequences; only one count was recorded for 24% of them. Approximately 10% of the sample is taken by the ten largest.

This specimen belongs to a study of blood T cells in healthy people across ages (dated by TCRdb to the mid-2010s). Some background on the complete study: In model experiments, roughly one uniquely barcoded TCR beta cDNA molecule per two T cells was captured by template switching. Donors were grouped into four age groups: young (average 16 years), middle-aged (about 38), aged (around 62) and long-lived (around 80). The study measured age-related changes in TCR beta repertoire diversity using deep sequencing normalized with unique cDNA molecular identifiers. Two additional independent replicas of 1 million unique cDNA reads from the same blood draw were analyzed for two donors (one aged 18 to 30 and one aged 80 or older). The research as a whole found: Observed TCR beta diversity correlated strongly with the percentage of naive T cells measured by flow cytometry. As age increased, observed TCR beta diversity per million T cells dropped in a roughly linear way, and a significant reduction was already evident by age 40. Bulk unsorted PBMC profiling prevented conclusive comparison of naive and antigen-experienced compartments. The CMV infection status of donors was not known, potentially confounding age-related changes in expanded clonotypes. Total diversity estimates from one million sequenced T cells were considered lower bounds and underestimates. Compared with the aged group, the long-lived group had more naive CD4+ T cells, fewer expanded clones and increased TCR diversity, a pattern suggesting age selection.

Taken from cysteine to phenylalanine, the CDR3 has 16 residues. This entry keeps only the CDR3 DNA: 48 bases, framed from base 1. The germline V gene specifies LGHNA as CDR1 and YSLEER as CDR2. Between the V and J ends, shortened by 0 bases and 3 bases respectively, the junction contains 15 bases. Systemically healthy Caucasian individuals from Russia, some 40 in total and aged roughly 6 to 100 years, were included as donors. Each donor gave ten milliliters of peripheral blood, drawn into EDTA-treated Vacutainer tubes. Ficoll-Paque density-gradient centrifugation was used to isolate PBMCs, with at least 6 million per sample. Total RNA, at least 6 micrograms per sample, was extracted from PBMCs with Trizol reagent. For every donor, flow cytometry on a PBMC aliquot measured the percentage of naive CD45RAhigh/CD27high T cells. These same data were also listed under a study on T cells of mothers and their children. The second study's paper adds: Nine systemically healthy Caucasian individuals, comprising three mothers and their six children, were included as donors. cDNA synthesis consumed the entire amount of extracted RNA, loaded at about 1.5 ug RNA in each 15 ul reaction. In the second PCR, the M1S primer added sample barcodes and 2-4 random nucleotides. Each mother yielded over 8.5 million TCR beta CDR3 reads and each child 2.5 million to 3.5 million reads. TCR recombination output is similarly shaped by thymic selection in related and unrelated pairs, with a minor effect exerted by inherited differences. Related mother-child pairs always showed normalized repertoire overlap that was slightly higher than in unrelated mother-child pairs, though the difference was never significant. With a sensitivity of 90 to 100 clones per million clonotypes, no persistent microchimeric T cell clones were detected. To look for features that set related mother-child pairs apart from unrelated individuals, the researchers ran deep NGS to compare the TCR beta repertoires of mothers and children. The mean age was 40 +/- 4 years for the mothers and roughly 11 +/- 4 years for the children. After adapters were ligated using NEBNext reagents, the libraries underwent 100+100 nt paired-end sequencing on an Illumina HiSeq 2000. To avoid cross-contamination, the mother libraries and the child libraries were prepared a month apart and sequenced in separate runs. For each donor, somewhere between roughly 450,000 and 2,100,000 distinct TCR beta clonotypes were identified. Naive TCR beta clonotypes were estimated from low-frequency clonotypes matched to each donor's FACS-determined naive share, without sorting.

Sequencing was performed on blood. Here the chain combines TRBV4-3 and TRBJ2-7; a tentative D match to TRBD2 spans 5 bases. The sequence derives from a boy between 10 and 17 years old in good health. The CDR3 region reads CASSQDTANAGYEQYF. The nucleotide sequence reads as follows: TGCGCCAGCAGCCAAGATACTGCGAATGCGGGCTACGAGCAGTACTTC.